These 8 T cell receptor beta chains were all obtained from the same sample, sequenced in a study of CD8+ T cells in alopecia areata (dated by TCRdb to 2016 to 2019). Library creation used the immunoSEQ multiplex PCR assay. For TCR sequencing, RNA was extracted from every sample and reverse transcribed into cDNA to serve as template. The immuneACCESS repertoire file appears here via TCRdb, limited to in-frame rearrangements. These files lack a portion of the clones; in checked studies, under half of the deficit traces to unresolved V genes, and the cause of the others is not known. The sample contains roughly 180,000 clones, approximately 49% of them found a single time. In total, the top ten clones hold over 9% of the sample. The treatment or condition label here, explained by the study, means: oral pan-JAK inhibitor, 5-10 mg twice daily. The material was CD8+ T cells sorted from blood, obtained between weeks 51 and 54, from a patient treated with tofacitinib. The receptors stem from a human donor with alopecia areata.

A note on this clone: At one end, the junction sequence differs from germline, possibly due to a read error. This rearrangement joins TRBV4-1 to TRBJ2-7; the D gene is possibly TRBD1 (5 bases). The CDR3 loop spans 11 amino acids. Germline V gives CDR1 MGHRA, CDR2 YSYEKL. The CDR3 DNA reads as TGCGCCAGCAGCCAAGGACAGATCTATCACTTC. Translating it yields CASSQGQIYHF.

The chain employs TRBV2 and TRBJ1-1; D gene uncertain. The germline CDR1 and CDR2 sequences are SNHLY and FYNNEI. V was trimmed by 7 bases and J by 1 base, leaving 7 bases between them. The CDR3 spans 12 residues. CDR3 coding DNA: TGTGCCAGCACCCACAAGAACACTGAAGCTTTCTTT. This sequence encodes CASTHKNTEAFF.

The chain has TRBV7-2 and TRBJ1-6, with TRBD1 identical over 9 bases. Unmatched junction bases numbered 5, after V lost 1 base and J lost 7 bases. Germline V CDR1 and CDR2: SGHTA, FQGNSA. There are 16 residues in the CDR3. The CDR3 loop is CASSLGLGQGNSPLHF. The CDR3 region has the DNA TGTGCCAGCAGCTTAGGATTGGGACAGGGCAATTCACCCCTCCACTTT.

The rearrangement links TRBV6-1 to TRBJ2-5; 11 bases map to TRBD2. Looked up from germline, CDR1 is MNHNS and CDR2 is SASEGT. V shed 11 bases, J shed 5 bases, and the junction held 10 bases outside the gene matches. The CDR3 extends over 14 amino acids. DNA for the CDR3: TGTGCCGGTTCACTAGCGGGGGATGCGGAGACCCAGTACTTC. It specifies CAGSLAGDAETQYF.

This clone was seen more than once but under ten times. The chain joins TRBV4-3 to TRBJ1-4; 7 bases agree with TRBD1. Losses at the gene ends were 0 bases for V and 7 bases for J; bases not matched to a gene: 8. Germline V lookup: CDR1 LGHNA, CDR2 YSLEER. The CDR3 is 16 residues long. The CDR3 spells CASSQDPRQGGEKLFF. CDR3 nucleotides: TGCGCCAGCAGCCAAGATCCCCGACAGGGAGGTGAAAAACTGTTTTTT.

The chain employs TRBV30 and TRBJ2-7; no clear D. V was clipped by 2 bases and J by 0 bases, with 11 bases between them. Germline loops: CDR1 GTSNPN, CDR2 SVGIG (reference sequence). CDR3 length: 14 residues. The CDR3 is CAWSSQRSSYEQYF. CDR3 bases: TGTGCCTGGAGTAGCCAGAGGAGCTCCTACGAGCAGTACTTC.

V gene TRBV7-8 combines with J gene TRBJ2-1, with 11 bases lining up with TRBD2. There are 17 residues in the CDR3. Germline lookup yields CDR1 SGHVS and CDR2 FQNEAQ. The J segment lost 2 bases and the V segment lost 5 bases, leaving 8 bases of the junction unmatched. This CDR3 is CASSIRLAGLTYNEQFF. The CDR3 region has the DNA TGTGCCAGCAGCATCCGACTAGCGGGGCTAACCTACAATGAGCAGTTCTTC.

V gene TRBV29-1 combines with J gene TRBJ2-2, with D possibly being TRBD1 or TRBD2 (6 bases each). The CDR3 is 16 amino acids. V gave up 5 bases and J gave up 1 base, with 17 bases separating them. The germline V gene encodes CDR1 SQVTM and CDR2 ANQGSEA. CDR3 nucleotides: TGCAGCGTTATGGGGGGCCCTCGAGAGAACACCGGGGAGCTGTTTTTT. This encodes CSVMGGPRENTGELFF.